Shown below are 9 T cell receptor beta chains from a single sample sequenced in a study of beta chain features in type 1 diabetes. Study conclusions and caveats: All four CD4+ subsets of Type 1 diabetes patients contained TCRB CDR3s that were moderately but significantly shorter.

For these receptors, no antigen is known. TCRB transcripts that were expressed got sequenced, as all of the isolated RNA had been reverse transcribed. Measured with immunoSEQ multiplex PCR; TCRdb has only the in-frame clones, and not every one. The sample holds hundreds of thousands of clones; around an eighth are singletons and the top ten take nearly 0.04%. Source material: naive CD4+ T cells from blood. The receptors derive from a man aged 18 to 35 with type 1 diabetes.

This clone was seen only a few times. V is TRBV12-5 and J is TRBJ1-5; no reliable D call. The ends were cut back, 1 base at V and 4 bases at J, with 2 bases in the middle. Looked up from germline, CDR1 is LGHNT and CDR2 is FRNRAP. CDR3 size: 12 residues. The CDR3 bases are TGTGCTAGTGGTTTGGCGAATCAGCCCCAGCATTTT. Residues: CASGLANQPQHF.

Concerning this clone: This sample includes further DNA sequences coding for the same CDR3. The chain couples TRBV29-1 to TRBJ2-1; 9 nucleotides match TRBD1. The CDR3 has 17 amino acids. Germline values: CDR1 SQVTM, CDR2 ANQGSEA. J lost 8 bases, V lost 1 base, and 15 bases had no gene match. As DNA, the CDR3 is TGCAGCGTTGAAGGTCATCGACAGGGGGGACCTAGGGATGAGCAGTTCTTC. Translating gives CSVEGHRQGGPRDEQFF.

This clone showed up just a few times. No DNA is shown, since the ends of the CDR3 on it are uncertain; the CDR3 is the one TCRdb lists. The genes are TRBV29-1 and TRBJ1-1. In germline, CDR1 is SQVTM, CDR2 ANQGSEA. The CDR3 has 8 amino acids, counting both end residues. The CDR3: CSVGPGAF.

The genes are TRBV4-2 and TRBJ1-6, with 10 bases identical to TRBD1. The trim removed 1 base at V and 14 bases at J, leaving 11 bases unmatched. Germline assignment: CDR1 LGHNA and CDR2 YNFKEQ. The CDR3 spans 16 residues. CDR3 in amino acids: CASSQVGGTGASSLHF. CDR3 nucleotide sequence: TGTGCCAGCAGCCAAGTTGGAGGGACAGGGGCCTCGTCCCTCCACTTT.

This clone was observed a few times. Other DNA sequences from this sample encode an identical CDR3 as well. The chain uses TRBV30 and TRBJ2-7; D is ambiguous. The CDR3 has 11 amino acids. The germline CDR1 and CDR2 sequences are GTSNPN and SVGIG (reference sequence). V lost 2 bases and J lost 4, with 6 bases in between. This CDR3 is CAWSIQYEQYF. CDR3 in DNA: TGTGCCTGGAGTATCCAATACGAGCAGTACTTC.

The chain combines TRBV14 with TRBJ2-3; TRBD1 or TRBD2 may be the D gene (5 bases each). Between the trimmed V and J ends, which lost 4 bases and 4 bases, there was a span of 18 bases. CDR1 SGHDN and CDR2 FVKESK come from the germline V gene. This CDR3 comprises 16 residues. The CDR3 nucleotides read TGTGCCAGCAGCCCGACCCGGGGCCTAGCCGCAGATACGCAGTATTTT. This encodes CASSPTRGLAADTQYF.

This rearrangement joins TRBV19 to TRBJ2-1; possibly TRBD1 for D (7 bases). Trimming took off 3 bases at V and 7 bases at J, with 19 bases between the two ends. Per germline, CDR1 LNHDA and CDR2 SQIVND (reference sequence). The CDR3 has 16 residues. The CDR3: CASSIQFLTGTNEQFF. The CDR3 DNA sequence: TGTGCCAGTAGTATCCAATTCCTGACAGGGACTAATGAGCAGTTCTTC.

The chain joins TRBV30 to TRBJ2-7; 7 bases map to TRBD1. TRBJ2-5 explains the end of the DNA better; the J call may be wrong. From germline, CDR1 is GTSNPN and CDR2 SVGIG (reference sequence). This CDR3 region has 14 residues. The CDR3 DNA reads TGTGCCTGGAGTGTGACAGGGCTGCAAGAGACCCAGTACTTC. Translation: CAWSVTGLQETQYF.

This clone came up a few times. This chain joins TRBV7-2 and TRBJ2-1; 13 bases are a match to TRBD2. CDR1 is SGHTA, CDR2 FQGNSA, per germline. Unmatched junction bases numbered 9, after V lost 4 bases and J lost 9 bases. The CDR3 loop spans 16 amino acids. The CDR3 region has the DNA TGTGCCAGCAGCTCCGGGACTAGCGGGACTGTATCTGAGCAGTTCTTC. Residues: CASSSGTSGTVSEQFF.